This passage covers 21 T cell receptor beta chains from one sample sequenced in a study of T cell responses to AZD1222 COVID-19 vaccine. Using immunoSEQ multiplex PCR, the repertoire was profiled, and TCRdb retains in-frame clones only, with some absent. The sample has about 140,000 clones; the top ten hold under 2.5%. The sequenced sample consisted of peripheral blood. The receptors originated from an adult in good health.

V and J are TRBV7-8 and TRBJ1-2; no clear D. CDR3 length: 14 residues. Trimming removed 2 bases from V and 7 bases from J, with 14 bases in between. Per the germline V gene, CDR1 is SGHVS and CDR2 is FQNEAQ. The CDR3 nucleotides read TGTGCCAGCAGCTTATTCCAGCGTCAGAGTGGCTACACCTTC. Its translation: CASSLFQRQSGYTF.

V is TRBV5-4 and J is TRBJ2-3; 12 nucleotides line up with TRBD2. V shed 4 bases, J shed 4 bases, and the junction held 4 bases outside the gene matches. Germline V gives CDR1 SGHNT, CDR2 YYREEE (reference sequence). The CDR3 runs 15 residues. The CDR3 sequence: CASSLAGGRADTQYF. The CDR3 DNA reads TGTGCCAGCAGCCTAGCGGGGGGGCGCGCAGATACGCAGTATTTT.

This chain links TRBV19 with TRBJ1-3; D not certain. Germline V gives CDR1 LNHDA, CDR2 SQIVND (reference sequence). The CDR3 is 13 amino acids. V dropped 6 bases and J dropped 2 bases, with 8 bases sitting between them. The CDR3 is CASRGLPGNTIYF. The CDR3 nucleotides read TGTGCCAGTAGAGGGCTCCCTGGAAACACCATATATTTT.

The chain carries TRBV21-1 and TRBJ1-6; the D call TRBD1 from the table was never checked on the DNA. TRBV21-1 constitutes a pseudogene. This CDR3 is built from 17 residues. CDR3 nucleotides: TGTGCCAGCAGCAGAGGCAGGACAGGTGGGGGAAATTCACCCCTCCACTTT. It codes for CASSRGRTGGGNSPLHF.

This chain joins TRBV4-3 and TRBJ1-4; D ambiguous. V lost 4 bases and J lost 6, with 15 bases in between. The germline V gene has CDR1 LGHNA and CDR2 YSLEER. This CDR3 spans 15 amino acids. CDR3 in amino acids: CASSRERTSDEKLFF. In DNA form, the CDR3 reads TGCGCCAGCAGCCGAGAACGGACCTCTGATGAAAAACTGTTTTTT.

The gene calls are TRBV6-5 and TRBJ2-5, with D hard to call. Looked up from germline, CDR1 is MNHEY and CDR2 is SVGAGI. Trimming left V 6 bases short and J 4 bases short, with 9 bases between. The CDR3 sequence is 12 residues long. CDR3 residues: CASRQSGETQYF. Written as DNA, the CDR3 is TGTGCCAGCAGGCAGTCCGGAGAGACCCAGTACTTC.

J is TRBJ2-3 and V is TRBV7-9; D may be TRBD1 (5 bases). Germline-derived CDR1 and CDR2 are SEHNR and FQNEAQ (reference sequence). V dropped 5 bases and J dropped 6 bases, with 9 bases sitting between them. The CDR3 consists of 12 residues. The CDR3 bases are TGTGCCAGCAGCCCGGACACGGATACGCAGTATTTT. Translation: CASSPDTDTQYF.

The V call is TRBV7-2, the J call TRBJ1-5; perhaps TRBD1 as D (5 bases). Germline assignment: CDR1 SGHTA and CDR2 FQGNSA. The CDR3 runs to 13 residues. V lost 4 bases and J lost 7, with 11 bases in between. Here the CDR3 DNA reads TGTGCCAGCAGCTCCCAGGGAGTACAGCCCCAGCATTTT. It yields the protein CASSSQGVQPQHF.

This rearrangement joins TRBV30 to TRBJ1-6; D not resolved. CDR3 size: 13 residues. Germline CDR1 GTSNPN, CDR2 SVGIG (reference sequence). V dropped 3 bases and J dropped 7 bases, with 10 bases sitting between them. CDR3 loop: CAWSPVGNSPLHF. CDR3 DNA: TGTGCCTGGAGCCCTGTGGGGAATTCACCCCTCCACTTT.

This chain's CDR3 is CASSQDRDTEAFF. CDR3 bases: TGTGCCAGCAGCCAAGATAGGGACACTGAAGCTTTCTTT. V usage is TRBV3-1 (or the pseudogene TRBV3-2) and J usage is TRBJ1-1, with D unclear. The germline V gene has CDR1 LGHDT and CDR2 YNNKEL (reference sequence). V was clipped by 0 bases and J by 3 bases, with 5 bases between them. The CDR3 has 13 amino acids.

The J gene is TRBJ2-2, the V gene TRBV4-2; D is perhaps TRBD1 (5 bases). The germline gives CDR1 LGHNA, CDR2 YNFKEQ. The CDR3 has 16 residues. Trimming removed 3 bases from V and 2 bases from J, with 13 bases in between. CDR3 amino acids: CASSQYYDSNTGELFF. The CDR3, as DNA: TGTGCCAGCAGCCAGTACTATGACAGCAACACCGGGGAGCTGTTTTTT.

V and J are TRBV27 and TRBJ1-2, with D perhaps matching TRBD1 (5 bases). The germline CDR1 and CDR2 sequences are MNHEY and SMNVEV (reference sequence). The CDR3 length is 14 residues. Trimming removed 6 bases at V and 4 bases at J, with 15 bases between. The CDR3 spells CASRPGPLSYGYTF. The CDR3 DNA follows: TGTGCCAGCAGACCGGGACCCCTCTCCTATGGCTACACCTTC.

The V and J genes are TRBV7-3 and TRBJ2-3; 9 bases agree with TRBD2. The CDR3 runs 17 residues. V shed 5 bases and J 2 bases; nucleotides not matched to a gene: 11. The germline V gene encodes CDR1 SGHTA and CDR2 FQGTGA. CDR3 residues: CASSLSTSGYNTDTQYF. CDR3 in DNA: TGTGCCAGCAGCCTTTCTACTAGCGGGTATAACACAGATACGCAGTATTTT.

The V gene is TRBV29-1, the J gene TRBJ1-1, with D possibly matching TRBD1 (5 bases). V lost 6 bases, J lost 5 bases, and 16 bases lay in between. Germline CDR1 SQVTM, CDR2 ANQGSEA. The CDR3 sequence is 13 residues long. The CDR3 DNA follows: TGCAGCGTGTGTTGGGGGTCGGGAACTGAAGCTTTCTTT. Protein product: CSVCWGSGTEAFF.

The chain uses TRBV5-5 and TRBJ1-6; TRBD1 might be the D (6 bases). V gave up 4 bases and J gave up 14 bases, with 13 bases separating them. The CDR3 runs 12 residues. The V gene's germline CDR1 is SGHKS and CDR2 YYEKEE (reference sequence). The CDR3, as DNA: TGTGCCAGCAGCCCCAGGGGTTTCACCCTCCACTTT. Protein sequence: CASSPRGFTLHF.

The chain has TRBV7-6 and TRBJ2-4; D ambiguous. Germline CDR1 reads SGHVS; CDR2 reads FNYEAQ. The CDR3 consists of 13 residues. V was pared by 5 bases and J by 9 bases, with 14 bases between. The CDR3 DNA is TGTGCCAGCAGCAGCCCCCCGGACGGCATTCAGTACTTC. Translation: CASSSPPDGIQYF. The variable domain in full, completed from reference TRBV7-6 and TRBJ2-4, reads GAGVSQSPRYKVTKRGQDVALRCDPISGHVSLYWYRQALGQGPEFLTYFNYEAQQDKSGLPNDRFSAERPEGSISTLTIQRTEQRDSAMYRCASSSPPDGIQYFGAGTRLSVL.

The CDR3 DNA reads as TGTGCCAGCAGCCCCGAGTTACAAGAGACCCAGTACTTC. This sequence encodes CASSPELQETQYF. The V and J genes are TRBV5-4 and TRBJ2-5, with no clear D. CDR1 and CDR2 (germline): SGHNT, YYREEE (reference sequence). The CDR3 has 13 residues. The V end was cut by 4 bases, the J end by 2 bases, with 9 bases between.

This chain uses TRBV5-1 with TRBJ2-7, with 7 bases identical to TRBD1. J gave up 6 bases and V 3 bases, and 9 bases lay outside the gene matches. This CDR3 contains 14 residues. The germline V gene encodes CDR1 SGHRS and CDR2 YFSETQ. For the CDR3, the DNA is TGCGCCAGCAGCTCTTATGGACAGGTGGGCGAGCAGTACTTC. As protein: CASSSYGQVGEQYF. Complete variable domain (other parts from reference TRBV5-1 and TRBJ2-7): KAGVTQTPRYLIKTRGQQVTLSCSPISGHRSVSWYQQTPGQGLQFLFEYFSETQRNKGNFPGRFSGRQFSNSRSEMNVSTLELGDSALYLCASSSYGQVGEQYFGPGTRLTVT.

The chain is built from TRBV30 and TRBJ1-6; possibly TRBD1 for D (5 bases). The V gene's germline CDR1 is GTSNPN and CDR2 SVGIG (reference sequence). Trimming took off 0 bases at V and 1 base at J, with 10 bases between the two ends. This CDR3 comprises 16 residues. CDR3 sequence reads: CAWSVRGGSYNSPLHF. The CDR3 DNA sequence: TGTGCCTGGAGTGTACGGGGGGGATCCTATAATTCACCCCTCCACTTT.

This chain uses TRBV3-1 (or the pseudogene TRBV3-2) with TRBJ1-4; no firm D call. This CDR3 has 17 residues. Germline CDR1 is LGHDT and CDR2 is YNNKEL (reference sequence). Between the trimmed V and J ends, which lost 3 bases and 3 bases, there was a span of 17 bases. For the CDR3, the DNA is TGTGCCAGCAGCCATAGGGAAGCGGGTTTTGCTAATGAAAAACTGTTTTTT. This translates into CASSHREAGFANEKLFF.

The J gene is TRBJ1-5, the V gene TRBV19; D perhaps matches TRBD1 (5 bases). The CDR3 spans 14 residues. Germline V gene lookup returns CDR1 LNHDA and CDR2 SQIVND (reference sequence). V was cut by 4 bases and J by 4 bases, with 11 bases left in between. CDR3 sequence: CASSTTGLNQPQHF. The CDR3 bases are TGTGCCAGTAGTACAACAGGACTTAATCAGCCCCAGCATTTT.